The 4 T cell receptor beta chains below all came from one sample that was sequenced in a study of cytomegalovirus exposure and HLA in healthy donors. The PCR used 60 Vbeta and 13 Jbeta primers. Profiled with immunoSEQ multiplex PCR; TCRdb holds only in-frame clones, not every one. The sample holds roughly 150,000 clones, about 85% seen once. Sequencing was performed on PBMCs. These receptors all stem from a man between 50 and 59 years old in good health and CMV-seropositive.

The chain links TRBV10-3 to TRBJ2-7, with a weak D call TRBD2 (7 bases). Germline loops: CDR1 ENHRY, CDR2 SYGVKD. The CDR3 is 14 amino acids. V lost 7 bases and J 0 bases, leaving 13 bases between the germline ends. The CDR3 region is CAITEGGSSYEQYF. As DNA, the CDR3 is TGTGCCATCACCGAGGGGGGGTCCTCCTACGAGCAGTACTTC.

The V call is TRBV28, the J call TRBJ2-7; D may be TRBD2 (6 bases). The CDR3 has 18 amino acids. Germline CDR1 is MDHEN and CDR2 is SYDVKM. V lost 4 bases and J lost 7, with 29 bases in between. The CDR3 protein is CASSSSNLGQSPGREQYF. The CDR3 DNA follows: TGTGCCAGCAGTTCCTCTAATCTGGGGCAATCCCCTGGGAGGGAGCAGTACTTC.

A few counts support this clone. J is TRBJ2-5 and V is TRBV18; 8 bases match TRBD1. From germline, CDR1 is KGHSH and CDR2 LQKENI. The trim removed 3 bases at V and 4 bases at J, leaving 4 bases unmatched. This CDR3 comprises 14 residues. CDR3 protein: CASSPNRGAETQYF. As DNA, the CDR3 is TGTGCCAGCTCACCCAACAGGGGGGCAGAGACCCAGTACTTC.

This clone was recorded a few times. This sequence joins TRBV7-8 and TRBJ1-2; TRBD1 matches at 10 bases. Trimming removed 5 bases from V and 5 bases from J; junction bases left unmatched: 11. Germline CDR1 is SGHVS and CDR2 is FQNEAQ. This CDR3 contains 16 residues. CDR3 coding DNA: TGTGCCAGCAGCCCAGATGCGACAGGGGGCAGGTATGGCTACACCTTC. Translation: CASSPDATGGRYGYTF. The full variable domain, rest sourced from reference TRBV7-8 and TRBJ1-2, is GAGVSQSPRYKVAKRGQDVALRCDPISGHVSLFWYQQALGQGPEFLTYFQNEAQLDKSGLPSDRFFAERPEGSVSTLKIQRTQQEDSAVYLCASSPDATGGRYGYTFGSGTRLTVV.